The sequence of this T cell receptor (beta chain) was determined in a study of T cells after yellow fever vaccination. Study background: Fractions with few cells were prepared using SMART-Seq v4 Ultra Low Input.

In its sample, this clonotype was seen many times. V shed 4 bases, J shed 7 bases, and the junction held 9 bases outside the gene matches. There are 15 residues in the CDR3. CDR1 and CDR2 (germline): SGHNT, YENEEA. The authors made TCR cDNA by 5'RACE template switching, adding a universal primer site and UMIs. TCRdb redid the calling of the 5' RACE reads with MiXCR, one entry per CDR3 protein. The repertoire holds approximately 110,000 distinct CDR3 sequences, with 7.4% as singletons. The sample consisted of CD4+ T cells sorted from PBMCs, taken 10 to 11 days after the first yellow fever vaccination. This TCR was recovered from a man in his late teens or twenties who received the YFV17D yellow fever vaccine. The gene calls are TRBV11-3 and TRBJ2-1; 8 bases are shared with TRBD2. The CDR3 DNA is TGTGCCAGCAGCTACGGGGGGGTCCGTGGGAATGAGCAGTTCTTC. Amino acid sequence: CASSYGGVRGNEQFF. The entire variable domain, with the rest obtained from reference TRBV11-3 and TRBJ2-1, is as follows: EAGVVQSPRYKIIEKKQPVAFWCNPISGHNTLYWYLQNLGQGPELLIRYENEEAVDDSQLPKDRFSAERLKGVDSTLKIQPAELGDSAVYLCASSYGGVRGNEQFFGPGTRLTVL.